This T cell receptor beta chain comes out of a study of siplizumab effects on memory and regulatory T cells. Using immunoSEQ multiplex PCR, the repertoire was profiled, and TCRdb retains in-frame clones only, with some absent. Altogether some 97,000 clones are present, 75% to 95% being singletons, with the ten largest covering under 0.15%. In germline, CDR1 is DFQATT, CDR2 SNEGSKA (reference sequence). The CDR3 consists of 11 residues. V was pared by 5 bases and J by 6 bases, with 10 bases between. For this clone: Its antigen remains unknown.

Study conclusions and caveats: Mappable CD4+ clones that were alloreactive averaged approximately 64% Treg-derived with siplizumab versus 25% to 30% in controls. Naive T cells were seemingly more diverse than memory cells, and major contributions to the alloresponse seemed to be made by them. No more than a minor fraction of alloreactive clones could be traced back to unstimulated subsets. Left unconfirmed was the suppressive function of proliferating Tregs from siplizumab cultures.

The TCR comes from a human donor in good health. Sequencing used CD4+ T cells sorted from blood. V gene TRBV20-1 combines with J gene TRBJ1-1; no clear D gene. CDR3 nucleotide sequence: TGCAGTGCTTATTCTCGCGCTGAAGCTTTCTTT. Amino acid sequence: CSAYSRAEAFF.